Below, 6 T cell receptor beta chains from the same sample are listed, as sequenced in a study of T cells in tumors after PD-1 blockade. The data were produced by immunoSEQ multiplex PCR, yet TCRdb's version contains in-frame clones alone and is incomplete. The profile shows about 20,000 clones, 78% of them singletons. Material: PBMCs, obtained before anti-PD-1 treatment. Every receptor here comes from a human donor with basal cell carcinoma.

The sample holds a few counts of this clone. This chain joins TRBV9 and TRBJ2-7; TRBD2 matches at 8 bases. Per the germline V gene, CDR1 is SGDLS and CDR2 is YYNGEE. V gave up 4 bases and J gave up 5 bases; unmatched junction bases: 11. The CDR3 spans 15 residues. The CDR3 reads CASSPSGTSKDEQYF. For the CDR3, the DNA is TGTGCCAGCAGCCCCAGCGGGACTAGTAAAGACGAGCAGTACTTC. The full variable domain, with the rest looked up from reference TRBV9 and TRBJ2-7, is DSGVTQTPKHLITATGQRVTLRCSPRSGDLSVYWYQQSLDQGLQFLIQYYNGEERAKGNILERFSAQQFPDLHSELNLSSLELGDSALYFCASSPSGTSKDEQYFGPGTRLTVT.

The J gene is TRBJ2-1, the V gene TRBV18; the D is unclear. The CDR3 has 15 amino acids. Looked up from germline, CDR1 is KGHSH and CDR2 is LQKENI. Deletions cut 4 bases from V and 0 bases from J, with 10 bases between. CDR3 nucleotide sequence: TGTGCCAGCTCACGTGACATCTACTCCTACAATGAGCAGTTCTTC. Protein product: CASSRDIYSYNEQFF.

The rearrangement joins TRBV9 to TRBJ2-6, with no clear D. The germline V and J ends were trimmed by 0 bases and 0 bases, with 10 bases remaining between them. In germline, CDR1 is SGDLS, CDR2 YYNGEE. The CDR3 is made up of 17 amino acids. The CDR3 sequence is CASSVARIGSGANVLTF. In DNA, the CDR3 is TGTGCCAGCAGCGTAGCCCGCATAGGCTCTGGGGCCAACGTCCTGACTTTC.

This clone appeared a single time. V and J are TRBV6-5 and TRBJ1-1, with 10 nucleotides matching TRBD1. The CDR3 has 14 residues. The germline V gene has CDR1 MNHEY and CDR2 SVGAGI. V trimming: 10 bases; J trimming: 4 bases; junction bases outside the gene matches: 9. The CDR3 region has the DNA TGTGCCACTCGACAGGGGGCCCTGGCCACTGAAGCTTTCTTT. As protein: CATRQGALATEAFF.

CDR3 loop: CASCAVIPVTSGNTIYF. CDR3 DNA sequence: TGTGCCAGTTGCGCGGTTATCCCAGTAACCTCTGGAAACACCATATATTTT. The chain uses TRBV19 and TRBJ1-3; no reliable D call. Trimming took 8 bases from V and 0 from J, leaving 20 bases between them. Germline-derived CDR1 and CDR2 are LNHDA and SQIVND (reference sequence). This CDR3 has 17 residues.

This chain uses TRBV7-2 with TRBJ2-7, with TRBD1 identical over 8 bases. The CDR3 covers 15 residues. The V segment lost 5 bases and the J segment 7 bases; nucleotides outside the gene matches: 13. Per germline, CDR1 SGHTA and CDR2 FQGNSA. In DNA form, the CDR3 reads TGTGCCAGCAGCAGATCAGGGGGCCCGGTCGCGGAGCAGTACTTC. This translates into CASSRSGGPVAEQYF.